Following are 15 T cell receptor beta chains from one sample sequenced in a study of control samples from healthy donors and cancer patients. TCRdb's copy holds only in-frame clones and misses some; the assay was immunoSEQ multiplex PCR. The table shows over 100,000 clones, with around 90% occurring only once. The sequenced sample was blood. These receptor sequences come from a man between 40 and 49 years old in good health.

The V call is TRBV5-4, the J call TRBJ2-2; no clear D gene. This CDR3 has 15 residues. V dropped 0 bases and J dropped 0 bases, with 6 bases sitting between them. Germline CDR1 SGHNT, CDR2 YYREEE (reference sequence). The CDR3 DNA is TGTGCCAGCAGCTTGGGACGTACGAACACCGGGGAGCTGTTTTTT. Its protein product is CASSLGRTNTGELFF.

The chain combines TRBV4-1 with TRBJ2-7, with D possibly matching TRBD1 (5 bases). Germline V gene sequence: CDR1 MGHRA, CDR2 YSYEKL. This CDR3 has 15 amino acids. Trimming removed 5 bases at V and 2 bases at J, with 16 bases between. This chain's CDR3 is CASSSESTAPYEQYF. The CDR3 coding sequence is TGCGCCAGCAGCTCCGAATCGACAGCCCCCTACGAGCAGTACTTC.

The V call is TRBV5-6, the J call TRBJ2-3; D call uncertain. Trimming shortened V by 2 bases and J by 0 bases, and 4 bases separated the two germline ends. Germline CDR1 and CDR2: SGHDT and YYEEEE. This CDR3 contains 13 residues. The DNA for the CDR3 is TGTGCCAGCAGCTTTGGCAGCACAGATACGCAGTATTTT. Residues: CASSFGSTDTQYF.

This clone was detected once. The V gene is TRBV6-5, the J gene TRBJ2-7; TRBD1 agrees at 7 bases. With 5 bases clipped from V and 0 bases from J, the junction kept 7 bases outside the gene matches. Germline V gene data show CDR1 as MNHEY and CDR2 as SVGAGI. The CDR3 consists of 15 residues. The chain's CDR3 is CASSPGGRSSYEQYF. The CDR3, as DNA: TGTGCCAGCAGTCCAGGGGGACGGAGCTCCTACGAGCAGTACTTC.

The CDR3 loop is CASSRQGESQPQHF. The CDR3 region has the DNA TGTGCCAGCAGCCGACAGGGGGAGAGTCAGCCCCAGCATTTT. The chain recombines TRBV7-9 with TRBJ1-5; 9 bases match TRBD1. Germline values: CDR1 SEHNR, CDR2 FQNEAQ (reference sequence). With V trimmed by 5 bases and J by 6 bases, 5 bases remained unmatched. The CDR3 consists of 14 residues.

Comments on this clone: A junction boundary mismatches the germline segment, possibly from a read error. CDR3 nucleotides: TGTGCCAGCAGCGTGGATGGTGCGGGGGGACCAAACTTC. Residues: CASSVDGAGGPNF. The chain joins TRBV11-2 to TRBJ2-5; 8 bases line up with TRBD2. This CDR3 spans 13 amino acids. In germline, CDR1 is SGHAT, CDR2 FQNNGV. Variable domain in full (rest from reference TRBV11-2 and TRBJ2-5): EAGVAQSPRYKIIEKRQSVAFWCNPISGHATLYWYQQILGQGPKLLIQFQNNGVVDDSQLPKDRFSAERLKGVDSTLKIQPAKLEDSAVYLCASSVDGAGGPNFGPGTRLLVL.

CDR3: CAWRGPSRETQYF. The DNA of the CDR3 is TGTGCCTGGAGGGGACCGAGTCGCGAGACCCAGTACTTC. This chain uses TRBV30 with TRBJ2-5; D is possibly TRBD1 or TRBD2 (5 bases each). This CDR3 region has 13 residues. V dropped 3 bases and J dropped 5 bases, with 13 bases sitting between them. CDR1 is GTSNPN, CDR2 SVGIG, per germline (reference sequence).

The CDR3 DNA is TGTGCCAGCAGTATCCGGGACAGGGAATACGAGCAGTACTTC. Its protein is CASSIRDREYEQYF. V and J are TRBV27 and TRBJ2-7; TRBD1 aligns across 9 bases. Trimming at V came to 5 bases and at J to 4 bases, leaving 6 bases not matched to a gene. Germline-derived CDR1 and CDR2 are MNHEY and SMNVEV (reference sequence). CDR3 size: 14 residues.

The CDR3 loop is CASSLGGRGAVTEAFF. For the CDR3, the DNA is TGCGCCAGCAGCCTGGGAGGAAGGGGAGCTGTCACTGAAGCTTTCTTT. This chain uses TRBV5-1 with TRBJ1-1, with D possibly matching TRBD1 (5 bases). Germline V lookup: CDR1 SGHRS, CDR2 YFSETQ. V lost 4 bases to trimming and J lost 4 bases, with 20 bases between them. This CDR3 has 16 amino acids.

This sequence joins TRBV5-4 and TRBJ2-6; the D call may be TRBD1 or TRBD2 (5 bases each). The CDR3 length is 18 residues. The V and J ends lost 4 bases and 0 bases respectively, with 17 bases between them. Germline V gene sequence: CDR1 SGHNT, CDR2 YYREEE (reference sequence). The CDR3 nucleotides read TGTGCCAGCAGCCGTTATGATGCAGGGAGCTCTGGGGCCAACGTCCTGACTTTC. The encoded protein is CASSRYDAGSSGANVLTF.

The genes are TRBV27 and TRBJ2-7, with D perhaps TRBD2 (6 bases). The V end was cut by 6 bases, the J end by 1 base, with 13 bases between. Per germline, CDR1 MNHEY and CDR2 SMNVEV (reference sequence). The CDR3 is made up of 14 amino acids. The CDR3 sequence: CASSRGGTSYEQYF. CDR3 nucleotides: TGTGCCAGCAGCCGGGGAGGTACTTCCTACGAGCAGTACTTC.

For this clone: Within the sample, other DNA sequences also encode this same CDR3. This chain links TRBV5-1 with TRBJ2-5, with 10 bases aligning to TRBD2. Germline V gene data show CDR1 as SGHRS and CDR2 as YFSETQ. J was trimmed by 2 bases and V by 0 bases; bases with no gene match: 1. This CDR3 has 15 amino acids. The CDR3 DNA reads TGCGCCAGCAGCTTGGGTAGCGGGGGGCAAGAGACCCAGTACTTC. It translates to CASSLGSGGQETQYF.

The chain recombines TRBV6-5 with TRBJ2-1; no firm D call. This CDR3 is built from 13 residues. Germline V gives CDR1 MNHEY, CDR2 SVGAGI. Trimming stripped 6 bases from V and 7 bases from J, with 13 bases between. The CDR3 region is CASRSSGRNEQFF. The CDR3 region has the DNA TGTGCCAGCAGATCTTCCGGGCGGAATGAGCAGTTCTTC.

On this clone itself: The junction differs from germline at one of its ends, possibly a read error. This chain uses TRBV7-3 with TRBJ2-1; D uncertain. CDR3 length: 11 residues. Germline loops: CDR1 SGHTA, CDR2 FQGTGA. The CDR3, as DNA: TGTGCCAGCAGCTTAGGTACAGAGCGGTTCTTC. Its protein is CASSLGTERFF.

The chain employs TRBV20-1 and TRBJ2-3; no firm D call. Germline values: CDR1 DFQATT, CDR2 SNEGSKA (reference sequence). The length of the CDR3 is 12 residues. Trimming took off 3 bases at V and 1 base at J, with 5 bases between the two ends. The CDR3 nucleotides read TGCAGTGCTAGTGCGGGCACAGATACGCAGTATTTT. Translating it yields CSASAGTDTQYF.